Below are 32 T cell receptor beta chains sequenced from a single sample in a study of TIL therapy for anti-PD-1-resistant metastatic lung cancer. The libraries were made with immunoSEQ v3. The repertoire was sequenced with immunoSEQ multiplex PCR; TCRdb's copy has only in-frame clones and lacks some. The repertoire holds nearly 60,000 clones, with around 79% as singletons. Specified time point: pre-treatment sample, taken before nivolumab and TIL therapy. The material was blood, obtained at baseline. All receptors come from a person between 30 and 80 years old with non-small cell lung cancer.

The rearrangement uses TRBV5-4 and TRBJ2-1, with 14 bases matching TRBD2. The germline gives CDR1 SGHNT, CDR2 YYREEE (reference sequence). The CDR3 is 16 residues long. With 2 bases clipped from V and 10 bases from J, the junction kept 8 bases outside the gene matches. CDR3: CASSLQTSGRAQEQFF. In nucleotides, the CDR3 is TGTGCCAGCAGCTTACAGACTAGCGGGAGGGCCCAGGAGCAGTTCTTC.

This sequence joins TRBV27 and TRBJ2-7; weak D call: TRBD2 (5 bases). V was cut by 7 bases and J by 0 bases, with 13 bases left in between. There are 14 residues in the CDR3. Germline V lookup: CDR1 MNHEY, CDR2 SMNVEV (reference sequence). CDR3 coding DNA: TGTGCCAGCACCCAGGACTTTGACTCCTACGAGCAGTACTTC. Encoded protein: CASTQDFDSYEQYF.

CDR3 sequence (DNA): TGTGCCAGCAGCGTAGGCCGGACAGGGAATGGCTACACCTTC. Translation: CASSVGRTGNGYTF. J is TRBJ1-2 and V is TRBV9, with 8 bases fitting TRBD1. CDR1 and CDR2 (germline): SGDLS, YYNGEE. The CDR3 totals 14 residues. V lost 0 bases to trimming and J lost 6 bases; unmatched junction nucleotides: 4.

Notes on this clone: One junction end does not reproduce the germline sequence, and a read error may be involved. The chain couples TRBV7-9 to TRBJ2-7, with TRBD2 matching over 14 bases. CDR1 and CDR2 from the germline V gene are SEHNR and FQNEAQ (reference sequence). CDR3 length: 14 amino acids. The chain's CDR3 is CASTGTSGSYGQYF. CDR3 DNA: TGTGCCAGCACCGGGACTAGCGGGAGTTACGGGCAGTACTTC.

V usage is TRBV6-6 and J usage is TRBJ1-5, with TRBD1 identical over 8 bases. V shed 5 bases, J shed 0 bases, and the junction held 6 bases outside the gene matches. The CDR3 sequence is 16 residues long. Germline loops: CDR1 MNHNY, CDR2 SVGAGI (reference sequence). CDR3 bases: TGTGCCAGCAGTCAGGACAGGGACTATAGCAATCAGCCCCAGCATTTT. Translating it yields CASSQDRDYSNQPQHF.

This clone appeared a single time. The chain has TRBV4-2 and TRBJ2-3; the D gene is possibly TRBD1 (5 bases). This CDR3 is built from 15 residues. Trimming removed 7 bases at V and 5 bases at J, with 19 bases between. Germline V lookup: CDR1 LGHNA, CDR2 YNFKEQ. CDR3 DNA: TGTGCCAGCATGCCCTCGAATCAAAGGGGAGATACGCAGTATTTT. Amino acid sequence: CASMPSNQRGDTQYF.

The rearrangement uses TRBV7-2 and TRBJ2-5; D might be TRBD2 (6 bases). Between the trimmed V and J ends, which lost 5 bases and 2 bases, there was a span of 12 bases. The CDR3 consists of 14 residues. Per germline, CDR1 SGHTA and CDR2 FQGNSA. CDR3 protein: CASSPRDWQETQYF. The CDR3 bases are TGTGCCAGCAGCCCCCGGGACTGGCAAGAGACCCAGTACTTC.

The V and J genes are TRBV7-8 and TRBJ2-7; perhaps D is TRBD1 or TRBD2 (5 bases each). The germline gives CDR1 SGHVS, CDR2 FQNEAQ. This CDR3 is built from 14 residues. Trimming cost V 5 bases and J 4 bases, with 15 bases left between them. The CDR3 region has the DNA TGTGCCAGCAGCCAAAACCCGGGGCAGTACGAGCAGTACTTC. Translating it yields CASSQNPGQYEQYF. The full variable domain, rest sourced from reference TRBV7-8 and TRBJ2-7, is GAGVSQSPRYKVAKRGQDVALRCDPISGHVSLFWYQQALGQGPEFLTYFQNEAQLDKSGLPSDRFFAERPEGSVSTLKIQRTQQEDSAVYLCASSQNPGQYEQYFGPGTRLTVT.

The chain joins TRBV4-2 to TRBJ1-2, with 8 nucleotides matching TRBD1. The V and J ends lost 2 bases and 6 bases, in that order; junction bases with no gene match: 8. Germline V lookup: CDR1 LGHNA, CDR2 YNFKEQ. The CDR3 totals 15 residues. The CDR3 loop reads CASSQRIGTGNGYTF. CDR3 in DNA: TGTGCCAGCAGCCAACGAATCGGGACAGGAAATGGCTACACCTTC.

The gene calls are TRBV30 and TRBJ2-5; TRBD2 agrees at 10 bases. Looked up from germline, CDR1 is GTSNPN and CDR2 is SVGIG (reference sequence). V was clipped by 2 bases and J by 11 bases; unmatched bases: 5. This CDR3 is 12 amino acids long. For the CDR3, the DNA is TGTGCCTGGAGTCCCGGACTAGCGGTGCAGTACTTC. This encodes CAWSPGLAVQYF.

This chain connects TRBV29-1 to TRBJ2-1; 12 bases match TRBD2. The CDR3 totals 15 residues. Germline V lookup: CDR1 SQVTM, CDR2 ANQGSEA. With V trimmed by 6 bases and J by 8 bases, 11 bases remained unmatched. The CDR3 DNA follows: TGCAGCGTCCAACCCCTAGCGGGGGGGCCTTATGAGCAGTTCTTC. Amino acid sequence: CSVQPLAGGPYEQFF.

This clone was seen only a few times. The CDR3 DNA reads TGTGCCAGCAGCTTGTCCGGCTTTAGATTGAACACTGAAGCTTTCTTT. As protein: CASSLSGFRLNTEAFF. V is TRBV5-6 and J is TRBJ1-1, with D unresolved. The CDR3 runs to 16 residues. Trimming shortened V by 1 base and J by 0 bases, and 13 bases separated the two germline ends. CDR1 is SGHDT, CDR2 YYEEEE, per germline. Variable domain in full (rest from reference TRBV5-6 and TRBJ1-1): DAGVTQSPTHLIKTRGQQVTLRCSPKSGHDTVSWYQQALGQGPQFIFQYYEEEERQRGNFPDRFSGHQFPNYSSELNVNALLLGDSALYLCASSLSGFRLNTEAFFGQGTRLTVV.

This clone came up a few times. The genes are TRBV20-1 and TRBJ1-2; D gene uncertain. The CDR3 extends over 11 amino acids. CDR1 is DFQATT, CDR2 SNEGSKA, per germline (reference sequence). V gave up 3 bases and J gave up 8 bases, with 10 bases separating them. The CDR3, as DNA: TGCAGTGCTAGTGGCCGCGCAGGCTACACCTTC. This codes for CSASGRAGYTF.

The genes are TRBV19 and TRBJ2-1; 10 bases align to TRBD2. V lost 2 bases, J lost 3 bases, and 10 bases stayed unmatched. This CDR3 is built from 18 residues. Germline CDR1 reads LNHDA; CDR2 reads SQIVND (reference sequence). CDR3 sequence: CASSIRSGGASGYNEQFF. CDR3 bases: TGTGCCAGTAGTATACGGAGCGGGGGGGCTAGTGGCTACAATGAGCAGTTCTTC.

This clone was seen only a few times. The CDR3 region has the DNA TGTGCCAGCAGTTTACAAAGCCAGGTCTATGGCTACACCTTC. Protein: CASSLQSQVYGYTF. The rearrangement uses TRBV28 and TRBJ1-2; D uncertain. Germline values: CDR1 MDHEN, CDR2 SYDVKM. The CDR3 is 14 residues long. V lost 2 bases, J lost 4 bases, and 11 bases lay in between.

CDR3 region: CASSTPRESNQPQHF. The CDR3, as DNA: TGTGCCAGCAGTACCCCCAGAGAGAGCAATCAGCCCCAGCATTTT. This chain connects TRBV28 to TRBJ1-5; unclear D gene. Germline CDR1 MDHEN, CDR2 SYDVKM. The V and J ends lost 5 bases and 1 base respectively, with 12 bases between them. The CDR3 is 15 residues long.

Note on this clone: A read error may produce the germline difference seen at one junction end. The rearrangement uses TRBV7-2 and TRBJ2-1, with TRBD2 matching over 9 bases. The CDR3 runs to 13 residues. Germline V gene sequence: CDR1 SGHTA, CDR2 FQGNSA. The CDR3 DNA sequence: TGTGCCAGCAGCCCTAACCCTGCTAGCGGGGCGGTCTTC. Encoded protein: CASSPNPASGAVF. The entire variable domain, with the rest obtained from reference TRBV7-2 and TRBJ2-1, is as follows: GAGVSQSPSNKVTEKGKDVELRCDPISGHTALYWYRQSLGQGLEFLIYFQGNSAPDKSGLPSDRFSAERTGGSVSTLTIQRTQQEDSAVYLCASSPNPASGAVFGPGTRLTVL.

The sample holds one count of this clone. The chain joins TRBV7-9 to TRBJ2-7, with D perhaps assigned TRBD1 or TRBD2 (5 bases each). V shed 2 bases and J shed 5 bases, with 16 bases lying between them. CDR3 length: 15 amino acids. CDR1 and CDR2 (germline): SEHNR, FQNEAQ (reference sequence). The CDR3 DNA is TGTGCCAGCAGCTTATGGGCAGGGACCATCAACGAGCAGTACTTC. Its translation: CASSLWAGTINEQYF.

The chain carries TRBV2 and TRBJ2-5, with D perhaps TRBD2 (5 bases). CDR3 length: 14 residues. The germline gives CDR1 SNHLY, CDR2 FYNNEI. V was cut by 0 bases and J by 3 bases, with 8 bases left in between. CDR3 region: CASSEATGEETQYF. As DNA, the CDR3 is TGTGCCAGCAGTGAAGCGACCGGGGAAGAGACCCAGTACTTC.

This clone occurred a few times. V and J are TRBV4-3 and TRBJ1-4; D call uncertain. V lost 3 bases, J lost 5 bases, and 13 bases lay in between. This CDR3 is built from 15 residues. The germline V gene encodes CDR1 LGHNA and CDR2 YSLEER. The CDR3, as DNA: TGCGCCAGCAGCCACTCAGGAGACGCGAATGAAAAACTGTTTTTT. It encodes CASSHSGDANEKLFF.

The chain recombines TRBV29-1 with TRBJ1-5, with D maybe TRBD1 (6 bases). Per germline, CDR1 SQVTM and CDR2 ANQGSEA. The CDR3 sequence is 15 residues long. V lost 5 bases, J lost 7 bases, and 21 bases lay in between. The CDR3 sequence: CSVTVLGGDGQPQHF. DNA of the CDR3: TGCAGCGTTACGGTATTAGGGGGGGACGGGCAGCCCCAGCATTTT.

The table lists this clone with a few counts. This rearrangement joins TRBV27 to TRBJ1-6; D perhaps matches TRBD1 (6 bases). Trimming removed 3 bases at V and 6 bases at J, with 9 bases between. The germline V gene has CDR1 MNHEY and CDR2 SMNVEV (reference sequence). The CDR3 spans 14 residues. The CDR3 loop is CASSFGQINSPLHF. The CDR3 DNA reads as TGTGCCAGCAGTTTTGGACAGATTAATTCACCCCTCCACTTT.

V gene TRBV7-8 combines with J gene TRBJ2-7; tentatively, D is TRBD1 (6 bases). CDR1 SGHVS and CDR2 FQNEAQ come from the germline V gene. The CDR3 spans 15 residues. V gave up 3 bases and J gave up 4 bases, with 16 bases separating them. The CDR3, as DNA: TGTGCCAGCAGCTTTGGACAGAGCGGATCATACGAGCAGTACTTC. Encoded protein: CASSFGQSGSYEQYF.

The CDR3 loop reads CASSLDRGFYEQYF. The CDR3, as DNA: TGTGCCAGCAGCTTAGACAGGGGATTCTACGAGCAGTACTTC. The chain recombines TRBV7-9 with TRBJ2-7; TRBD1 aligns across 7 bases. V lost 1 base to trimming and J lost 3 bases; unmatched junction nucleotides: 3. This CDR3 is 14 amino acids long. Germline CDR1 SEHNR, CDR2 FQNEAQ (reference sequence).

In nucleotides, the CDR3 is TGTGCCAGCAGTTACTCTAACAGCCTCTTTGGCTACACCTTC. This translates into CASSYSNSLFGYTF. The chain uses TRBV6-5 and TRBJ1-2; D not certain. The CDR3 is 14 residues long. Germline V gene lookup returns CDR1 MNHEY and CDR2 SVGAGI. V was trimmed by 0 bases and J by 7 bases, leaving 12 bases between them.

The genes are TRBV27 and TRBJ1-6; D is perhaps TRBD1 (5 bases). The germline V gene encodes CDR1 MNHEY and CDR2 SMNVEV (reference sequence). The germline V and J ends were trimmed by 6 bases and 9 bases, with 21 bases remaining between them. This CDR3 is built from 16 residues. The CDR3 sequence: CASSWNMDTLGSPLHF. CDR3 nucleotides: TGTGCCAGCAGCTGGAACATGGACACCCTGGGTTCACCCCTCCACTTT.

The genes are TRBV9 and TRBJ2-2, with D possibly TRBD1 on 6 matching bases. The CDR3 consists of 16 residues. V lost 0 bases and J 5 bases, leaving 14 bases between the germline ends. From germline, CDR1 is SGDLS and CDR2 YYNGEE. The DNA of the CDR3 is TGTGCCAGCAGCGTAGCTGGGGCAGGGGTAACCGGGGAGCTGTTTTTT. It is translated as CASSVAGAGVTGELFF.

This clone was detected only a few times. The chain couples TRBV7-8 to TRBJ1-1; D might be TRBD1 (5 bases). The germline gives CDR1 SGHVS, CDR2 FQNEAQ. CDR3 size: 13 residues. The V end lost 4 bases, the J end lost 6 bases, and 12 bases lay between the germline ends. The CDR3: CASSSRTGAEAFF. DNA of the CDR3: TGTGCCAGCAGCTCTAGAACAGGAGCTGAAGCTTTCTTT.

This chain connects TRBV19 to TRBJ2-2, with D possibly TRBD1 on 6 matching bases. CDR1 LNHDA and CDR2 SQIVND come from the germline V gene (reference sequence). Trimming took 10 bases from V and 2 from J, leaving 23 bases between them. The CDR3 loop spans 17 amino acids. The chain's CDR3 is CATPLGGSPSNTGELFF. DNA for the CDR3: TGTGCCACCCCTCTAGGGGGATCCCCTTCAAACACCGGGGAGCTGTTTTTT. The full variable domain, its missing parts supplied by reference TRBV19 and TRBJ2-2, is DGGITQSPKYLFRKEGQNVTLSCEQNLNHDAMYWYRQDPGQGLRLIYYSQIVNDFQKGDIAEGYSVSREKKESFPLTVTSAQKNPTAFYLCATPLGGSPSNTGELFFGEGSRLTVL.

CDR3: CASSQDLNTEAFF. The CDR3 DNA follows: TGCGCCAGCAGCCAAGATTTAAACACTGAAGCTTTCTTT. The J gene is TRBJ1-1, the V gene TRBV4-3; no reliable D call. Germline lookup yields CDR1 LGHNA and CDR2 YSLEER. V was shortened by 0 bases and J by 2 bases, with 4 bases between the two germline ends. The CDR3 length is 13 residues.

Comments on this clone: The junction differs from germline at one of its ends, possibly a read error. The V and J genes are TRBV15 and TRBJ2-2; tentatively, D is TRBD2 (6 bases). Germline V gives CDR1 LNHNV, CDR2 YYDKDF (reference sequence). The CDR3 runs 14 residues. The CDR3 DNA is TGTGCCACCAGCAGAGATCCCGGTACCGGGGGGCTGTTTTTT. Its translation: CATSRDPGTGGLFF.

The chain uses TRBV5-1 and TRBJ1-2; D not certain. This CDR3 contains 14 residues. Trimming removed 2 bases from V and 8 bases from J, with 16 bases in between. From germline, CDR1 is SGHRS and CDR2 YFSETQ. CDR3 DNA: TGCGCCAGCAGCTTCGATAATCCAACTAAAGGCTACACCTTC. The encoded protein is CASSFDNPTKGYTF.